This TCR beta chain was recorded in a study of blood T cell repertoires in COVID-19. Study overall: In each case, the material was cDNA or gDNA derived from T cells, B-cell-depleted T cells, or PBMCs.

In the original analysis: Reference gene primer amplification yielded estimated nucleated cell counts. Using immunoSEQ multiplex PCR, the repertoire was profiled, and TCRdb retains in-frame clones only, with some absent. V, J and clone size are taken as reported in that table, and D and trimming were inferred from the DNA itself. The sample has around 60,000 clones, about nine tenths seen once. The CDR3 extends over 16 amino acids. Germline CDR1 is SGHRS and CDR2 is YFSETQ. V shed 2 bases and J 4 bases; nucleotides not matched to a gene: 10. The specimen sequenced was peripheral blood. The receptor was derived from a woman aged 80 or older with active COVID-19. V gene TRBV5-1 combines with J gene TRBJ2-5, with 8 bases matching TRBD1. DNA for the CDR3: TGCGCCAGCAGCTTTCTGGCGGGACAGGTTCCAGAGACCCAGTACTTC. This gives the protein CASSFLAGQVPETQYF.